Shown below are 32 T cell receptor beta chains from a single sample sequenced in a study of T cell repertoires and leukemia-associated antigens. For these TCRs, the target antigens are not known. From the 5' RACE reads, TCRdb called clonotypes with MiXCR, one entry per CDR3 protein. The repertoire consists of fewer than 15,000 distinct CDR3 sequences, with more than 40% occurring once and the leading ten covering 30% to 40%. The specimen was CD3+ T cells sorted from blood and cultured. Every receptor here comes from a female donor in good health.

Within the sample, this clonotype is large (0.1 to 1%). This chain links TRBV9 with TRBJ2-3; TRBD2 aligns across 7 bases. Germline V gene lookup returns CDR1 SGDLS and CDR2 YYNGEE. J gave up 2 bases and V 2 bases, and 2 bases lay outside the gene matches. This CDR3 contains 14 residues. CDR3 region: CASSVSGSTDTQYF. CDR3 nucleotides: TGTGCCAGCAGCGTTAGCGGGTCCACAGATACGCAGTATTTT.

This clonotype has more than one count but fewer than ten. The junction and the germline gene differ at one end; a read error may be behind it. The chain's CDR3 is CASSPLTGMNDERFF. The CDR3 nucleotides are TGTGCCAGCAGCCCACTCACCGGGATGAACGATGAGCGGTTCTTC. The chain uses TRBV7-3 and TRBJ2-1; D possibly corresponds to TRBD2 (5 bases). CDR3 size: 15 residues. Germline V CDR1 and CDR2: SGHTA, FQGTGA.

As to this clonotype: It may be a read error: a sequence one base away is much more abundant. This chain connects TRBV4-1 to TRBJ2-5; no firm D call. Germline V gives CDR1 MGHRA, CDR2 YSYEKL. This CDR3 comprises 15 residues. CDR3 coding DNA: TGCGCCAGCAGCTCATACCTCTCTGTCGGAGAGACCCAGCACTTC. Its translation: CASSSYLSVGETQHF.

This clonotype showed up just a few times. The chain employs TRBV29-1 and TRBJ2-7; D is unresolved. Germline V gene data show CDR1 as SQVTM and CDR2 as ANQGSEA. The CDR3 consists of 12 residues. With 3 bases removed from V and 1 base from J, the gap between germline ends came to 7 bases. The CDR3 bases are TGCAGCGTTGATGGTGGTTCCTACGAGCAGTACTTC. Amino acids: CSVDGGSYEQYF.

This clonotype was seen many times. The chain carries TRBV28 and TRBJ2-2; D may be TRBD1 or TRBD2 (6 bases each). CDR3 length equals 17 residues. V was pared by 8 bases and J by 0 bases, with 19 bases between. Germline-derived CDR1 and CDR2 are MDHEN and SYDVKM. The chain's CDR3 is CASGYTRRGANTGELFF. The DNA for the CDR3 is TGTGCCAGCGGCTATACGCGGAGGGGGGCGAACACCGGGGAGCTGTTTTTT.

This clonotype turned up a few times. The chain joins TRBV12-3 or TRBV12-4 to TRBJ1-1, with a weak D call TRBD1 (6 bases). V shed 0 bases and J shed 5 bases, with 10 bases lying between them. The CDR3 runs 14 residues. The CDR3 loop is CASSLAGGATEAFF. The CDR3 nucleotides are TGTGCCAGCAGTTTAGCGGGGGGGGCTACTGAAGCTTTCTTT.

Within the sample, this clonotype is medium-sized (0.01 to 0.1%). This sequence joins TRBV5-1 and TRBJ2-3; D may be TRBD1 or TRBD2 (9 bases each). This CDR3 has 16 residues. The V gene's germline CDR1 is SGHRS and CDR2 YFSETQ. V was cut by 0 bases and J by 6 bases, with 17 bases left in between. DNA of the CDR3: TGCGCCAGCAGCTTGGCTAGCGGGACAGGGCGTGATACGCAGTATTTT. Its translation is CASSLASGTGRDTQYF.

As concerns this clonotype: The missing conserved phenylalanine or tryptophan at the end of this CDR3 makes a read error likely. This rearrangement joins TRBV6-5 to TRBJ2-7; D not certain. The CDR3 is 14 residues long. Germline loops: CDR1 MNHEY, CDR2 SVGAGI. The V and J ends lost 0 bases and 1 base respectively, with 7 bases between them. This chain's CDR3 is CASSYSRTSYEQYS. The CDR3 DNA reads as TGTGCCAGCAGTTACTCACGGACGTCCTACGAGCAGTACTCC.

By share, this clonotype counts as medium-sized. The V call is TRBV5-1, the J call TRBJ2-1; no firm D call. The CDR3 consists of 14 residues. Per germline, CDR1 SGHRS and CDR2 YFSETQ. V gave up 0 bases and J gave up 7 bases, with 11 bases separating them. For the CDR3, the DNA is TGCGCCAGCAGCTTGGGCCCGGATCGGAATGAGCAGTTCTTC. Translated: CASSLGPDRNEQFF.

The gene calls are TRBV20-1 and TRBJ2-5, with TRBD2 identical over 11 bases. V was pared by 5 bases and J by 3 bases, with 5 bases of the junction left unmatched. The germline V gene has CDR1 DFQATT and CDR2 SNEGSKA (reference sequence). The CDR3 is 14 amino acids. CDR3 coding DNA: TGCAGTGCTTTTCCTAGCGGGAGGAAAGAGACCCAGTACTTC. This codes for CSAFPSGRKETQYF.

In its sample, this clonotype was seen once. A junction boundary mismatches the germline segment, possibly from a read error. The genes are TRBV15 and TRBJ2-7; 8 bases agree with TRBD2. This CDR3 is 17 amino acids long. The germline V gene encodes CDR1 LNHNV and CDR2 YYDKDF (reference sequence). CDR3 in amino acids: CPTSRDFNGTSGYEQYF. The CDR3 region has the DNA TGTCCCACCAGCAGAGATTTCAACGGAACTAGCGGCTACGAGCAGTACTTC. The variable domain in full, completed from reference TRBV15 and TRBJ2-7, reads DAMVIQNPRYQVTQFGKPVTLSCSQTLNHNVMYWYQQKSSQAPKLLFHYYDKDFNNEADTPDNFQSRRPNTSFCFLDIRSPGLGDTAMYLCPTSRDFNGTSGYEQYFGPGTRLTVT.

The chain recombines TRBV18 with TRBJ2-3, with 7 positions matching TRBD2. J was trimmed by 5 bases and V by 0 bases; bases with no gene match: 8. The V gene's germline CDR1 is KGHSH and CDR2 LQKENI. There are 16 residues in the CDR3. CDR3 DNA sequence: TGTGCCAGCTCACCACCGCCCGCGGGAGCGATAGATACGCAGTATTTT. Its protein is CASSPPPAGAIDTQYF. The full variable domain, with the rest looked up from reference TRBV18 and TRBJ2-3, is NAGVMQNPRHLVRRRGQEARLRCSPMKGHSHVYWYRQLPEEGLKFMVYLQKENIIDESGMPKERFSAEFPKEGPSILRIQQVVRGDSAAYFCASSPPPAGAIDTQYFGPGTRLTVL.

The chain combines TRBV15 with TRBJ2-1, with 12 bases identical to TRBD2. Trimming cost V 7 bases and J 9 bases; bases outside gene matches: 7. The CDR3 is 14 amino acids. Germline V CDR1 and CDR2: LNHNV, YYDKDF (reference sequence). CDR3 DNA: TGTGCCACCAATCTAGCGGGAGGGCCTAGTGAGCAGTTCTTC. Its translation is CATNLAGGPSEQFF.

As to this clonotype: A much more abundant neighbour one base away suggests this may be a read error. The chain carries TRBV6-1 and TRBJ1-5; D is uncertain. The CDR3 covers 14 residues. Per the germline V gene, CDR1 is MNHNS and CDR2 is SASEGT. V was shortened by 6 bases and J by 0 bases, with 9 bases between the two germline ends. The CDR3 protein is CASSRTTSNQPQHF. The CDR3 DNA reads TGTGCCAGCAGCAGGACCACTAGCAATCAGCCCCAGCATTTT.

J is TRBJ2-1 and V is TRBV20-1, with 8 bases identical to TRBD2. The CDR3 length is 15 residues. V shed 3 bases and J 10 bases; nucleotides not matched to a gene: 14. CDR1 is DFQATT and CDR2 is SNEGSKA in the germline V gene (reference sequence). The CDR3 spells CSASGSRAGLGEQFF. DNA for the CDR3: TGCAGTGCTAGCGGTTCTAGGGCGGGACTAGGGGAGCAGTTCTTC.

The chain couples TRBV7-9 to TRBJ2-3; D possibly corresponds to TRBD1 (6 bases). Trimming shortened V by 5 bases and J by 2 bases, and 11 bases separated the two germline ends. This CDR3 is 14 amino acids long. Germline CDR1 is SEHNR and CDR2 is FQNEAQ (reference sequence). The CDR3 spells CASSPSGATDTQYF. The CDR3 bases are TGTGCCAGCAGCCCCTCAGGGGCCACAGATACGCAGTATTTT.

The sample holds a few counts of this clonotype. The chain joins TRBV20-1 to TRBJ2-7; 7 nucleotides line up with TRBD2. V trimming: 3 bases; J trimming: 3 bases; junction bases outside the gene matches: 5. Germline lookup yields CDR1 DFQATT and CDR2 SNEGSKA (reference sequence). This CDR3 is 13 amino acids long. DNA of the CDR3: TGCAGTGCTAGCGAGGGCGGGGGCTACGAGCAGTACTTC. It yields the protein CSASEGGGYEQYF.

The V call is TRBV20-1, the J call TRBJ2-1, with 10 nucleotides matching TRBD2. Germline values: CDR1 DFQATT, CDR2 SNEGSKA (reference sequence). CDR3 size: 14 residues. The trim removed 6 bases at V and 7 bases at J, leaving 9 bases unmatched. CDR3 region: CSAQREGLFNEQFF. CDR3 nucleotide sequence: TGCAGTGCACAGCGGGAGGGCCTTTTTAATGAGCAGTTCTTC.

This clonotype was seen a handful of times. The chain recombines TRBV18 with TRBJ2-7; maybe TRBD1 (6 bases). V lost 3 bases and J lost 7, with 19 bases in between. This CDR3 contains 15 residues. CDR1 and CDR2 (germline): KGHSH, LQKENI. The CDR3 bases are TGTGCCAGCTCACCCTGGAACAGGGACCTACGGGAGCAGTACTTC. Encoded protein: CASSPWNRDLREQYF.

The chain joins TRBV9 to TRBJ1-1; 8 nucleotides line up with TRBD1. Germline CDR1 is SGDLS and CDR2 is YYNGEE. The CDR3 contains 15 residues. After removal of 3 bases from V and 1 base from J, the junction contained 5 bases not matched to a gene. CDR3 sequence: CASSAPGQANTEAFF. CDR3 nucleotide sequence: TGTGCCAGCAGCGCCCCGGGACAGGCGAACACTGAAGCTTTCTTT.

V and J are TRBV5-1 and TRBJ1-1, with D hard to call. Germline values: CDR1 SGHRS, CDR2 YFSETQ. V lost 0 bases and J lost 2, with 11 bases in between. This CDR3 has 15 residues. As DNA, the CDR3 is TGCGCCAGCAGCTTGGAGTTCGCAACTAACACTGAAGCTTTCTTT. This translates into CASSLEFATNTEAFF.

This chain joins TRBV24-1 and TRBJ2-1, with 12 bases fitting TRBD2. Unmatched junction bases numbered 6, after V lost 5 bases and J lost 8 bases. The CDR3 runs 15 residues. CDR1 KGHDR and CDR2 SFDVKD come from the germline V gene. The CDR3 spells CATSGLAGGPHEQFF. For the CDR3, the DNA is TGTGCCACCAGTGGCCTAGCGGGAGGGCCGCATGAGCAGTTCTTC.

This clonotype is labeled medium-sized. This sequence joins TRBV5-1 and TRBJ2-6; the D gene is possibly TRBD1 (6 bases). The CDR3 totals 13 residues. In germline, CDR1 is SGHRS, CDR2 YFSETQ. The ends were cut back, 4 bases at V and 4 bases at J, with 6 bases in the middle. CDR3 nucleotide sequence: TGCGCCAGCAGCCAGGGGGGGGCCAACGTCCTGACTTTC. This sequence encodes CASSQGGANVLTF.

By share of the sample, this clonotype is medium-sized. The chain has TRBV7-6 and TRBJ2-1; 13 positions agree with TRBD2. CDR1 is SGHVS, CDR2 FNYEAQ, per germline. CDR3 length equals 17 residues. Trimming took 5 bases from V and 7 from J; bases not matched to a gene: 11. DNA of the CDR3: TGTGCCAGCAGCGTAACTAGCGGGAGGGCGAATAGAAATGAGCAGTTCTTC. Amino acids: CASSVTSGRANRNEQFF.

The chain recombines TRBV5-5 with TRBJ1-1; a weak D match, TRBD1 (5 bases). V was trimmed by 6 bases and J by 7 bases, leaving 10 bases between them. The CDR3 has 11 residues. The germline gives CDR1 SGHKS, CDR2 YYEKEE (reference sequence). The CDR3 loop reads CASTQGNEAFF. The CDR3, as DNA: TGTGCCAGCACCCAGGGTAATGAAGCTTTCTTT.

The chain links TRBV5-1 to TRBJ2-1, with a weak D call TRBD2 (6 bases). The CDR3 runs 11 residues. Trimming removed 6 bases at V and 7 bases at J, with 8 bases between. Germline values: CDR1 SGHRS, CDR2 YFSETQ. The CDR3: CASKSGNEQFF. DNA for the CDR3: TGCGCCAGCAAAAGCGGGAATGAGCAGTTCTTC.

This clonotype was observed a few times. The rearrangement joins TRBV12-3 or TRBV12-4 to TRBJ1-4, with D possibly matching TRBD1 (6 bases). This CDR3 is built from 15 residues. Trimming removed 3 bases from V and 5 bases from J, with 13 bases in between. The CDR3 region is CASSFPGGANEKLFF. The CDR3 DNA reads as TGTGCCAGCAGTTTCCCTGGGGGGGCGAATGAAAAACTGTTTTTT.

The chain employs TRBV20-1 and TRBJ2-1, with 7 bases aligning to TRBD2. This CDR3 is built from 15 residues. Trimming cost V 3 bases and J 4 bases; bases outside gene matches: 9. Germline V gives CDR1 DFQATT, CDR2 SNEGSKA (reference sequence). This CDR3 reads CSARSGAGDYNEQFF. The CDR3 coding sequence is TGCAGTGCTAGGTCCGGGGCGGGAGATTACAATGAGCAGTTCTTC.

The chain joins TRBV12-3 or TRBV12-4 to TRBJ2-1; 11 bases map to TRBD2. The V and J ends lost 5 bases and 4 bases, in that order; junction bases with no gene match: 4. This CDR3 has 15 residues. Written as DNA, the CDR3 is TGTGCCAGCAGTCCAGGGACTAGCGGTTACAATGAGCAGTTCTTC. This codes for CASSPGTSGYNEQFF.

In DNA form, the CDR3 reads TGTGCCAGCAGCGGCCCTTTTAGCGGGAAGGGCAATGAGCAGTTCTTC. Translation: CASSGPFSGKGNEQFF. V and J are TRBV9 and TRBJ2-1, with 8 nucleotides matching TRBD2. The germline gives CDR1 SGDLS, CDR2 YYNGEE. This CDR3 is 16 amino acids long. The junction had 11 bases not matched to a gene; V was cut back by 3 bases and J by 6 bases.

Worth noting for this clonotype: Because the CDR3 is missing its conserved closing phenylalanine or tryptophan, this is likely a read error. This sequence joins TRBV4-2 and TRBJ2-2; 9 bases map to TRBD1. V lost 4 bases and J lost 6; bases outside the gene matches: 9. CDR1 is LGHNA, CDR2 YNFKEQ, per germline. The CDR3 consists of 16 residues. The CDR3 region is CASSRAITGGPGELFS. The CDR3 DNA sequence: TGTGCCAGCAGCCGAGCTATAACAGGGGGCCCCGGGGAGCTGTTTTCT.

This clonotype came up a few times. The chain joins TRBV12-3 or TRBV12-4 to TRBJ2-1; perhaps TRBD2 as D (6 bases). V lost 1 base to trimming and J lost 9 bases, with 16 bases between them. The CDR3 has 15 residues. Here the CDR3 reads CASSLGAGQGGEQFF. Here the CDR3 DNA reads TGTGCCAGCAGTTTAGGGGCCGGCCAGGGAGGTGAGCAGTTCTTC.